These 5 T cell receptor beta chains came from one sample sequenced in a study of PD-L1 blockade in urothelial cancer. The table came from immunoSEQ multiplex PCR; TCRdb's copy has only in-frame clones and leaves some out. The repertoire consists of tens of thousands of clones, with roughly 84% occurring once and the leading ten covering approximately 15%. Time point defined: pretreatment peripheral blood. The sequencing here drew on PBMCs, taken around atezolizumab (anti-PD-L1) treatment. All receptors derive from a man aged 55-75 years with urothelial cancer.

A remark on this clone: One junction end does not reproduce the germline sequence, and a read error may be involved. This chain links TRBV11-3 with TRBJ2-7; D uncertain. This CDR3 spans 17 amino acids. Germline CDR1 reads SGHNT; CDR2 reads YENEEA. In DNA, the CDR3 is TGTGCCAGCAGTTTAGTGGTCGGGTCAAGAACCTCCTACGAGCAGTACTTC. It specifies CASSLVVGSRTSYEQYF.

V and J are TRBV6-5 and TRBJ2-7; possibly TRBD1 for D (6 bases). Trimming took 0 bases from V and 3 from J, leaving 9 bases between them. The CDR3 runs 14 residues. Germline V gives CDR1 MNHEY, CDR2 SVGAGI. Here the CDR3 reads CASSYSRQDYEQYF. The CDR3 DNA is TGTGCCAGCAGTTACTCGAGACAGGACTACGAGCAGTACTTC.

The chain is built from TRBV10-3 and TRBJ1-3; the match to TRBD1 covers 9 bases. The J segment lost 4 bases and the V segment lost 6 bases, leaving 4 bases of the junction unmatched. From germline, CDR1 is ENHRY and CDR2 SYGVKD. The CDR3 is made up of 14 amino acids. The CDR3 sequence: CAIRGTGWGNTIYF. CDR3 coding DNA: TGTGCCATCAGAGGGACAGGGTGGGGAAACACCATATATTTT.

The rearrangement joins TRBV7-9 to TRBJ1-1; possible D gene TRBD1, 6 bases. Looked up from germline, CDR1 is SEHNR and CDR2 is FQNEAQ (reference sequence). CDR3 length equals 16 residues. V lost 6 bases and J 1 base, leaving 18 bases between the germline ends. The CDR3 sequence: CASSHPRQETNTEAFF. The CDR3 coding sequence is TGTGCCAGCAGTCACCCGCGACAGGAAACGAACACTGAAGCTTTCTTT.

The chain recombines TRBV11-3 with TRBJ2-1, with D maybe TRBD2 (6 bases). V lost 3 bases and J lost 1, with 7 bases in between. CDR1 and CDR2 (germline): SGHNT, YENEEA. The CDR3 is 14 residues long. The CDR3 DNA follows: TGTGCCAGCAGCTTGGAGGGGTCCTACAATGAGCAGTTCTTC. This translates into CASSLEGSYNEQFF.